These 7 T cell receptor beta chains share one sample of origin, sequenced in a study of blood T cell repertoires in COVID-19. Data came from immunoSEQ multiplex PCR; TCRdb stores just in-frame clones and leaves some out. The sample carries roughly 360,000 clones, 88% recorded once. Sequencing input: PBMCs or T cells enriched from blood (not recorded which). The receptors come from a woman under 40 with acute COVID-19.

This chain joins TRBV5-1 and TRBJ1-3, with D unresolved. This CDR3 is built from 16 residues. The V and J ends lost 1 base and 0 bases respectively, with 11 bases between them. Germline lookup yields CDR1 SGHRS and CDR2 YFSETQ. CDR3 bases: TGCGCCAGCAGCTTGATGGTCTCCGGCTCTGGAAACACCATATATTTT. Its translation is CASSLMVSGSGNTIYF.

This rearrangement joins TRBV6-2 or TRBV6-3 to TRBJ1-1; 7 bases line up with TRBD1. Per the germline V gene, CDR1 is MNHEY and CDR2 is SVGEGT. The junction had 6 bases not matched to a gene; V was cut back by 4 bases and J by 7 bases. CDR3 size: 13 residues. CDR3 protein: CASSFDRASEAFF. CDR3 DNA sequence: TGTGCCAGCAGTTTCGACAGGGCGAGTGAAGCTTTCTTT.

The chain has TRBV29-1 and TRBJ2-1; 8 bases are a match to TRBD1. Trimming at V came to 6 bases and at J to 9 bases, leaving 7 bases not matched to a gene. Per the germline V gene, CDR1 is SQVTM and CDR2 is ANQGSEA. The CDR3 length is 12 residues. Here the CDR3 reads CSVGQGVGEQFF. As DNA, the CDR3 is TGCAGCGTCGGACAGGGTGTCGGTGAGCAGTTCTTC.

The chain joins TRBV6-5 to TRBJ1-1; 8 bases match TRBD1. V lost 2 bases and J lost 5; bases outside the gene matches: 7. Per germline, CDR1 MNHEY and CDR2 SVGAGI. CDR3 length equals 15 residues. The CDR3 here is CASSYGGTGRTEAFF. Written as DNA, the CDR3 is TGTGCCAGCAGTTACGGGGGGACAGGACGAACTGAAGCTTTCTTT.

The chain carries TRBV18 and TRBJ1-2, with 9 bases that match TRBD1. Unmatched junction bases numbered 11, after V lost 6 bases and J lost 6 bases. The CDR3 spans 15 residues. Per the germline V gene, CDR1 is KGHSH and CDR2 is LQKENI. This chain's CDR3 is CASSLTTGQGNGYTF. CDR3 in DNA: TGTGCCAGCTCGCTTACCACTGGACAGGGGAATGGCTACACCTTC.

The rearrangement joins TRBV7-2 to TRBJ1-1, with 7 bases aligning to TRBD1. J lost 0 bases, V lost 2 bases, and 3 bases had no gene match. The CDR3 is made up of 15 amino acids. Germline V gene lookup returns CDR1 SGHTA and CDR2 FQGNSA. The CDR3 region has the DNA TGTGCCAGCAGCTTATTACAGGGGATGAACACTGAAGCTTTCTTT. This translates into CASSLLQGMNTEAFF.

The V and J genes are TRBV7-8 and TRBJ1-6; D gene uncertain. Deletions cut 6 bases from V and 8 bases from J, with 11 bases between. CDR3 size: 13 residues. Germline values: CDR1 SGHVS, CDR2 FQNEAQ. The CDR3 sequence is CASSITPDSPLHF. DNA of the CDR3: TGTGCCAGCAGTATAACCCCGGATTCACCCCTCCACTTT.